The present T cell receptor (beta chain) was sequenced within a study of molecular identifiers for immune sequencing clone quantification. Study-level background: In replicates, RNA taken from roughly 21,000 or 96,000 naive CD8 cells was divided five ways, and four portions underwent sequencing. Study outcomes and limitations: For effector cells, clones above 20 RNA copies held over 97% of molecules; for naive cells, under 1%.

Sorted naive CD8 T cells were those defined as CD8+CD4-CCR7+CD45RA+. Previously reported methods and listed TCR primers produced the bulk TCR libraries. TCRdb reanalysed the PCR reads using MiXCR and keeps one entry per CDR3 protein. The table has about 640,000 distinct CDR3 sequences, approximately 20% seen once. Concerning this clonotype: Antigen specificity is unknown.

This clonotype originated in a human donor in good health. Some libraries in this study had Jurkat cell RNA spiked in. Sequenced: naive CD8+ T cells from blood, with Jurkat cell RNA spiked in. Subset meaning: FACS-sorted CD8+CD4-CCR7+CD45RA+ naive T cells.

This CDR3 reads CASSQQGKLYEQYF. The CDR3 nucleotides are TGTGCCAGCAGCCAACAGGGTAAACTATACGAGCAGTACTTC. V gene TRBV7-6 combines with J gene TRBJ2-7; possibly TRBD1 for D (6 bases). Per the germline V gene, CDR1 is SGHVS and CDR2 is FNYEAQ. The CDR3 is made up of 14 amino acids. Trimming shortened V by 5 bases and J by 4 bases, and 15 bases separated the two germline ends.